One and the same sample provided the 23 T cell receptor beta chains below, sequenced in a study of radiation and T cells in renal cell carcinoma. Noted time point: blood 2 weeks post-SBRT. Treatment in this sample: 15 Gy SBRT to primary tumor, nephrectomy 4 weeks later. Sequencing was performed with immunoSEQ multiplex PCR; in TCRdb, only in-frame clones are kept and a portion is missing. The data contain around 75,000 clones, about 81% of them singletons. The sequencing here drew on blood, taken from a patient whose treatment included radiotherapy and nephrectomy. These receptor sequences come from a man between 60 and 75 years old with renal cell carcinoma.

In DNA, the CDR3 is TGCGCCAGCAGTGATTTCCCAGGGGCTGGAAACACCATATATTTT. This encodes CASSDFPGAGNTIYF. The chain carries TRBV10-2 and TRBJ1-3; tentatively, D is TRBD1 (6 bases). The CDR3 totals 15 residues. Trimming removed 3 bases at V and 2 bases at J, with 11 bases between. CDR1 is WSHSY, CDR2 SAAADI, per germline.

This rearrangement joins TRBV7-8 to TRBJ1-1; no definite D call. CDR1 and CDR2 (germline): SGHVS, FQNEAQ. The CDR3 loop spans 12 amino acids. V shed 3 bases and J shed 4 bases, with 6 bases lying between them. DNA for the CDR3: TGTGCCAGCAGCTTGGGCCGCACTGAAGCTTTCTTT. Translation: CASSLGRTEAFF.

The chain carries TRBV18 and TRBJ1-1; TRBD1 is a possible D gene (5 bases). The CDR3 has 15 amino acids. V dropped 2 bases and J dropped 4 bases, with 14 bases sitting between them. Germline CDR1 is KGHSH and CDR2 is LQKENI. CDR3 in amino acids: CASSPSSGRVTEAFF. Written as DNA, the CDR3 is TGTGCCAGCTCACCATCTTCGGGGCGGGTCACTGAAGCTTTCTTT.

In this sample, this clone turned up once. The chain uses TRBV7-9 and TRBJ2-3, with 9 bases aligning to TRBD2. CDR1 and CDR2 from the germline V gene are SEHNR and FQNEAQ (reference sequence). The CDR3 has 19 amino acids. The V and J ends lost 5 bases and 1 base, in that order; junction bases with no gene match: 16. DNA of the CDR3: TGTGCCAGCAGCCCAAGCTCAGACTTGTGGACTAGCGGCACAGATACGCAGTATTTT. Translation: CASSPSSDLWTSGTDTQYF.

In this sample, this clone turned up a few times. The chain employs TRBV27 and TRBJ1-1; D perhaps matches TRBD1 (5 bases). The CDR3 loop spans 16 amino acids. Germline values: CDR1 MNHEY, CDR2 SMNVEV (reference sequence). Deletions cut 5 bases from V and 0 bases from J, with 16 bases between. The CDR3 region has the DNA TGTGCCAGCAGTCAAGGACACTTTCTCATGAACACTGAAGCTTTCTTT. As protein: CASSQGHFLMNTEAFF.

This rearrangement joins TRBV27 to TRBJ1-2; 8 nucleotides agree with TRBD1. This CDR3 region has 15 residues. Unmatched junction bases numbered 15, after V lost 7 bases and J lost 8 bases. Germline V CDR1 and CDR2: MNHEY, SMNVEV (reference sequence). CDR3 protein: CASTNSRTGRRGYTF. The CDR3 DNA is TGTGCCAGCACTAACAGTCGGACAGGGCGACGGGGCTACACCTTC.

The V gene is TRBV15, the J gene TRBJ1-2, with D possibly matching TRBD1 (5 bases). V lost 0 bases and J 6 bases, leaving 11 bases between the germline ends. The CDR3 contains 14 residues. Germline V CDR1 and CDR2: LNHNV, YYDKDF (reference sequence). The CDR3 DNA is TGTGCCACCAGCAGAGATCGACAGTCGGATGGCTACACCTTC. Residues: CATSRDRQSDGYTF.

This clone was recorded only once. The chain employs TRBV7-6 and TRBJ2-3; 7 bases line up with TRBD1. V lost 8 bases, J lost 2 bases, and 4 bases stayed unmatched. CDR1 and CDR2 (germline): SGHVS, FNYEAQ. CDR3 length: 13 residues. CDR3 bases: TGTGCCAGCGGACAGGCCCCCACAGATACGCAGTATTTT. Its translation: CASGQAPTDTQYF.

The V and J genes are TRBV7-9 and TRBJ2-2; possible D gene TRBD1, 5 bases. The CDR3 covers 15 residues. With 4 bases removed from V and 7 bases from J, the gap between germline ends came to 16 bases. Germline CDR1 is SEHNR and CDR2 is FQNEAQ (reference sequence). CDR3 amino acids: CASSSVQGLDGELFF. The CDR3 DNA reads as TGTGCCAGCAGCTCTGTCCAGGGTCTCGACGGGGAGCTGTTTTTT.

CDR3: CASSVEGETQYF. The DNA of the CDR3 is TGTGCCAGCAGCGTAGAGGGAGAGACCCAGTACTTC. The rearrangement links TRBV9 to TRBJ2-5; unclear D gene. Trimming removed 0 bases from V and 4 bases from J, with 4 bases in between. The CDR3 is 12 amino acids. From germline, CDR1 is SGDLS and CDR2 YYNGEE. The full variable domain, with the rest looked up from reference TRBV9 and TRBJ2-5, is DSGVTQTPKHLITATGQRVTLRCSPRSGDLSVYWYQQSLDQGLQFLIQYYNGEERAKGNILERFSAQQFPDLHSELNLSSLELGDSALYFCASSVEGETQYFGPGTRLLVL.

The chain recombines TRBV9 with TRBJ2-2; 8 bases line up with TRBD1. Losses at the gene ends were 2 bases for V and 6 bases for J; bases not matched to a gene: 6. This CDR3 has 15 residues. Looked up from germline, CDR1 is SGDLS and CDR2 is YYNGEE. CDR3 sequence: CASSVVQGAAGELFF. The CDR3 DNA is TGTGCCAGCAGCGTGGTCCAGGGGGCGGCCGGGGAGCTGTTTTTT.

This chain links TRBV7-2 with TRBJ2-1; 9 bases align to TRBD1. The J segment lost 4 bases and the V segment lost 6 bases, leaving 13 bases of the junction unmatched. From germline, CDR1 is SGHTA and CDR2 FQGNSA. This CDR3 has 17 amino acids. The CDR3 protein is CASRPWWAGQGYNEQFF. The CDR3 DNA is TGTGCCAGCAGGCCCTGGTGGGCGGGACAGGGATACAATGAGCAGTTCTTC.

This chain joins TRBV7-2 and TRBJ1-1, with 9 nucleotides matching TRBD1. V was pared by 5 bases and J by 4 bases, with 8 bases of the junction left unmatched. Germline values: CDR1 SGHTA, CDR2 FQGNSA. The CDR3 totals 15 residues. The CDR3 region has the DNA TGTGCCAGCAGCAACCTCGGGACAGGGACCACTGAAGCTTTCTTT. Its translation is CASSNLGTGTTEAFF.

This clone was seen only a few times. V gene TRBV11-3 combines with J gene TRBJ2-5; 9 nucleotides line up with TRBD1. CDR3 length: 15 residues. The J segment lost 3 bases and the V segment lost 5 bases, leaving 7 bases of the junction unmatched. Germline-derived CDR1 and CDR2 are SGHNT and YENEEA. The CDR3 region is CASSPGTGWEETQYF. CDR3 DNA sequence: TGTGCCAGCAGCCCTGGGACAGGGTGGGAAGAGACCCAGTACTTC.

This chain connects TRBV5-6 to TRBJ2-7; 7 nucleotides line up with TRBD1. The V gene's germline CDR1 is SGHDT and CDR2 YYEEEE. With 3 bases clipped from V and 5 bases from J, the junction kept 8 bases outside the gene matches. The CDR3 is 14 residues long. CDR3 DNA sequence: TGTGCCAGCAGCTGGGGGCAGGGGGTCCACGAGCAGTACTTC. Translated: CASSWGQGVHEQYF.

The chain carries TRBV28 and TRBJ1-5, with 7 bases that match TRBD1. The trim removed 4 bases at V and 2 bases at J, leaving 8 bases unmatched. Germline V gene sequence: CDR1 MDHEN, CDR2 SYDVKM. This CDR3 region has 16 residues. The CDR3 reads CASSSADREGNQPQHF. The DNA of the CDR3 is TGTGCCAGCAGTTCCGCCGACAGGGAAGGCAATCAGCCCCAGCATTTT.

The chain employs TRBV7-9 and TRBJ1-2; D may be TRBD1 (6 bases). The CDR3 contains 15 residues. Germline V gene data show CDR1 as SEHNR and CDR2 as FQNEAQ (reference sequence). V lost 5 bases and J lost 7, with 20 bases in between. The CDR3 DNA sequence: TGTGCCAGCAGCAGCGAGACTAACAGGGTGGGTGGCTACACCTTC. Translated, it gives CASSSETNRVGGYTF.

This clone was seen more than once but under ten times. The chain uses TRBV4-1 and TRBJ1-1; maybe TRBD1 (5 bases). CDR1 is MGHRA, CDR2 YSYEKL, per germline. The CDR3 has 16 amino acids. Trimming cost V 2 bases and J 4 bases, with 17 bases left between them. CDR3 bases: TGCGCCAGCAGCCAAACCTTGACGAGGGGTAGCACTGAAGCTTTCTTT. The encoded protein is CASSQTLTRGSTEAFF.

The chain carries TRBV10-1 and TRBJ2-3; no firm D call. V was trimmed by 2 bases and J by 0 bases, leaving 9 bases between them. This CDR3 has 15 amino acids. Germline V gene data show CDR1 as WNHNN and CDR2 as SYGVQD (reference sequence). As DNA, the CDR3 is TGCGCCAGCAGTGAGGGGTTCCTTAGCACAGATACGCAGTATTTT. Protein: CASSEGFLSTDTQYF.

This chain joins TRBV2 and TRBJ2-1; no reliable D call. There are 13 residues in the CDR3. Trimming took off 0 bases at V and 15 bases at J, with 15 bases between the two ends. Germline V gives CDR1 SNHLY, CDR2 FYNNEI. CDR3 amino acids: CASSEALQGKWFF. The CDR3 nucleotides are TGTGCCAGCAGTGAAGCGCTTCAAGGAAAATGGTTCTTC.

This chain joins TRBV28 and TRBJ2-7; D gene uncertain. The V end lost 6 bases, the J end lost 1 base, and 28 bases lay between the germline ends. This CDR3 is built from 19 residues. Per germline, CDR1 MDHEN and CDR2 SYDVKM. CDR3 residues: CASRSVVVTVGLRSYEQYF. The CDR3 DNA reads TGTGCCAGCAGGAGTGTCGTGGTAACAGTTGGTCTGCGGTCCTACGAGCAGTACTTC.

A note on this clone: One end of the junction varies from germline; a read error may be responsible. V and J are TRBV11-1 and TRBJ2-3; TRBD2 is a possible D gene (5 bases). This CDR3 has 14 residues. Germline V gene lookup returns CDR1 SGHAT and CDR2 FQDESV (reference sequence). DNA of the CDR3: TGTGCCAGCAGCTTAGGAGAGATGGGCGGGCAGACTTCTTTT. This codes for CASSLGEMGGQTSF.

The chain has TRBV6-5 and TRBJ1-1; TRBD1 aligns across 8 bases. The V gene's germline CDR1 is MNHEY and CDR2 SVGAGI. This CDR3 comprises 12 residues. V was clipped by 6 bases and J by 11 bases; unmatched bases: 8. The CDR3 DNA is TGTGCCAGCAGCTCTCAGGGGGCAGCCGCTTTCTTT. Translation: CASSSQGAAAFF.